This record concerns one T cell receptor beta chain sequence. The data stem from a study of PD-L1 blockade in urothelial cancer. Study-wide context: In terms of prior chemotherapy, patients had received 0 to 3 regimens.

Time point: pretreatment peripheral blood. TCRdb's table, derived via immunoSEQ multiplex PCR, lists solely in-frame clones and lacks some. In the table there are 50,000 or so clones, approximately 80% of which are singletons. This clonotype was obtained from a man aged 50 to 59 with urothelial cancer. Source: PBMCs, taken around atezolizumab (anti-PD-L1) treatment.

The CDR3: CAWSGPRQGVLDQPQHF. The CDR3 DNA follows: TGTGCCTGGAGTGGCCCGAGACAGGGGGTCCTAGATCAGCCCCAGCATTTT. J is TRBJ1-5 and V is TRBV30; TRBD1 agrees at 9 bases. Trimming removed 1 base from V and 5 bases from J; junction bases left unmatched: 12. This CDR3 has 17 residues. Germline-derived CDR1 and CDR2 are GTSNPN and SVGIG (reference sequence).